This TCR beta chain appears in the sequencing data of a study of T-cell reconstitution after alpha-beta-depleted transplantation in children. Whole-study results and caveats: Surviving recipient T cells and intrathymic progenitors accounted for some patients' high TCRbeta diversity at day 60.

The CDR3 is 13 residues long. The V gene lost 4 bases and the J gene lost 9 bases, with 13 bases spanning the gap. The germline CDR1 and CDR2 sequences are MNHEY and SVGAGI. This clonotype was counted between two and nine times. The antigen is unknown. The library targeted TCRbeta and was prepared with unique molecular identifiers. Each CDR3 protein gets one entry after TCRdb re-called the PCR reads with MiXCR. The sample records approximately 490,000 distinct CDR3 sequences, about 11% being singletons. The receptor was isolated from a child younger than 10 with inherited bone marrow failure, due to receive a stem cell transplant. The chain recombines TRBV6-5 with TRBJ2-1; no firm D call. The sample in question was PBMCs, obtained before TCRalphabeta/CD19-depleted stem cell transplant. The CDR3 is CASSFSPGLEQFF. In DNA, the CDR3 is TGTGCCAGCAGTTTCAGTCCCGGGCTTGAGCAGTTCTTC.